One and the same sample provided the 3 T cell receptor beta chains below, sequenced in a study of shared clonotypes between healthy human individuals (dated by TCRdb to about 2020). CD8 naive samples were obtained by positive selection for CCR7 among CD45RO-negative cells, yielding a CD45RA+CCR7+ population from which TemRA cells were excluded. Receptor libraries were prepared by the immunoSEQ multiplex PCR assay. TCRdb holds this immuneACCESS table with in-frame rearrangements only. Some clones are missing; in checked studies, unresolved V genes explain under half, and the rest has no known cause. This sample holds about 2.1 million clones; just over 90% were observed only once. The ten largest account for more than 1.5% of the sample. Input material: naive CD8+ T cells from PBMCs. The sample's cell subset or site label, decoded: CD45RA+CCR7+. These receptors all stem from a man between 18 and 35 years old in good health. Some clones in this sample may be carry-over from other donors' samples.

The J gene is TRBJ2-2, the V gene TRBV27, with D unclear. V was cut by 0 bases and J by 3 bases, with 17 bases left in between. This CDR3 region has 18 residues. Looked up from germline, CDR1 is MNHEY and CDR2 is SMNVEV (reference sequence). CDR3 protein: CASSLSPPLVAHTGELFF. CDR3 coding DNA: TGTGCCAGCAGTTTATCCCCGCCCCTGGTGGCGCACACCGGGGAGCTGTTTTTT.

V and J are TRBV6-4 and TRBJ2-1, with D possibly matching TRBD2 (9 bases). Trimming removed 6 bases at V and 9 bases at J, with 18 bases between. Germline V gene sequence: CDR1 MRHNA, CDR2 SNTAGT. The CDR3 is 14 residues long. The CDR3 is CASSLAGQASEQFF. The DNA of the CDR3 is TGTGCCAGCAGCCTAGCGGGACAGGCCAGTGAGCAGTTCTTC.

This rearrangement joins TRBV7-6 to TRBJ2-1; 8 bases align to TRBD2. Trimming at V came to 4 bases and at J to 6 bases, leaving 8 bases not matched to a gene. The length of the CDR3 is 15 residues. Germline assignment: CDR1 SGHVS and CDR2 FNYEAQ. The CDR3 DNA sequence: TGTGCCAGCAGCTCCCTGCGGGAGGTGGGCAATGAGCAGTTCTTC. It yields the protein CASSSLREVGNEQFF.